These T cell receptor beta chains were read from a single sample in a study of T cell changes during pregnancy in multiple sclerosis. The method was immunoSEQ multiplex PCR; TCRdb's version includes in-frame clones alone and lacks a portion of them. The sample carries approximately 43,000 clones, around 93% recorded once. The input for sequencing was CD8+ T cells from peripheral blood mononuclear cells, taken after pregnancy. The receptors shown here come from a female donor with multiple sclerosis, enrolled in a pregnancy study. CDR3s include the opening cysteine and the closing phenylalanine or tryptophan. Fields, in order: J gene, clone size, CDR3 length, D gene, V gene, CDR3 protein, CDR3 DNA. D genes are given only for firm matches. Part of the rows lack a size; the others show once, few, many or a class for expanded clones.

J gene: TRBJ2-1
clone size: -
CDR3 length: 15
D gene: TRBD1
V gene: TRBV14
CDR3 protein: CASSQRGQGPIEQFF
CDR3 DNA: TGTGCCAGCAGCCAACGGGGACAGGGTCCGATTGAGCAGTTCTTC

J gene: TRBJ2-7
clone size: few
CDR3 length: 14
D gene: -
V gene: TRBV29-1
CDR3 protein: CSVEPSGTSYEQYF
CDR3 DNA: TGCAGCGTTGAACCCTCCGGGACTTCCTACGAGCAGTACTTC

J gene: TRBJ2-7
clone size: -
CDR3 length: 14
D gene: -
V gene: TRBV4-1
CDR3 protein: CASRPRGNSYEQYF
CDR3 DNA: TGCGCCAGCAGACCCAGGGGAAACTCCTACGAGCAGTACTTC

J gene: TRBJ2-5
clone size: once
CDR3 length: 15
D gene: -
V gene: TRBV10-2
CDR3 protein: CASSADYPNQETQYF
CDR3 DNA: TGCGCCAGCAGTGCGGACTACCCAAACCAAGAGACCCAGTACTTC

J gene: TRBJ2-5
clone size: once
CDR3 length: 14
D gene: -
V gene: TRBV5-1
CDR3 protein: CASSPQGLQETQYF
CDR3 DNA: TGCGCCAGCAGCCCCCAGGGCCTCCAAGAGACCCAGTACTTC

J gene: TRBJ2-7
clone size: -
CDR3 length: 14
D gene: TRBD2
V gene: TRBV9
CDR3 protein: CASSPLAGPYEQYF
CDR3 DNA: TGTGCCAGCAGCCCACTAGCGGGGCCCTACGAGCAGTACTTC

J gene: TRBJ2-7
clone size: -
CDR3 length: 15
D gene: TRBD2
V gene: TRBV7-2
CDR3 protein: CASSPRRGRAGEQYF
CDR3 DNA: TGTGCCAGCAGCCCCCGCCGGGGGAGGGCCGGCGAGCAGTACTTC

J gene: TRBJ1-3
clone size: -
CDR3 length: 15
D gene: -
V gene: TRBV11-2
CDR3 protein: CASSLDRDPGNTIYF
CDR3 DNA: TGTGCCAGCAGCTTAGACAGGGATCCCGGAAACACCATATATTTT

J gene: TRBJ2-7
clone size: -
CDR3 length: 16
D gene: TRBD2
V gene: TRBV4-2
CDR3 protein: CASSQETSGGSYEQYF
CDR3 DNA: TGTGCCAGCAGCCAAGAAACTAGCGGGGGGTCCTACGAGCAGTACTTC

J gene: TRBJ1-5
clone size: -
CDR3 length: 17
D gene: -
V gene: TRBV7-5
CDR3 protein: CVRSMTGTPYSNQPQHF
CDR3 DNA: TGTGTCAGAAGCATGACAGGGACCCCATATAGCAATCAGCCCCAGCATTTT

J gene: TRBJ2-1
clone size: -
CDR3 length: 14
D gene: -
V gene: TRBV19
CDR3 protein: CASSSRLAYNEQFF
CDR3 DNA: TGTGCCAGTAGCTCTAGACTAGCCTACAATGAGCAGTTCTTC

J gene: TRBJ2-2
clone size: -
CDR3 length: 15
D gene: -
V gene: TRBV15
CDR3 protein: CATSSSSTVTGELFF
CDR3 DNA: TGTGCCACCAGCAGCAGTTCGACTGTGACCGGGGAGCTGTTTTTT

J gene: TRBJ1-2
clone size: once
CDR3 length: 14
D gene: TRBD1
V gene: TRBV30
CDR3 protein: CAWSGGQGVSGYTF
CDR3 DNA: TGTGCCTGGAGTGGCGGTCAGGGGGTGAGTGGCTACACCTTC

J gene: TRBJ1-6
clone size: -
CDR3 length: 17
D gene: TRBD1
V gene: TRBV2
CDR3 protein: CASSTAPGQGSNSPLHF
CDR3 DNA: TGTGCCAGCAGTACGGCCCCGGGACAGGGATCGAATTCACCCCTCCACTTT

J gene: TRBJ2-3
clone size: -
CDR3 length: 15
D gene: -
V gene: TRBV2
CDR3 protein: CASSPPATSTDTQYF
CDR3 DNA: TGTGCCAGCAGTCCCCCCGCTACTAGCACAGATACGCAGTATTTT

J gene: TRBJ2-1
clone size: -
CDR3 length: 14
D gene: -
V gene: TRBV5-1
CDR3 protein: CASSLVGSNNEQFF
CDR3 DNA: TGCGCCAGCAGCTTGGTGGGCTCTAACAATGAGCAGTTCTTC

J gene: TRBJ2-1
clone size: -
CDR3 length: 15
D gene: -
V gene: TRBV19
CDR3 protein: CASSPSVRSYNEQFF
CDR3 DNA: TGTGCCAGTAGTCCTAGCGTCCGCTCCTACAATGAGCAGTTCTTC

J gene: TRBJ1-1
clone size: -
CDR3 length: 15
D gene: -
V gene: TRBV7-6
CDR3 protein: CASSLGADGSTEAFF
CDR3 DNA: TGTGCCAGCAGCTTAGGCGCTGACGGGAGCACTGAAGCTTTCTTT

J gene: TRBJ2-3
clone size: -
CDR3 length: 12
D gene: TRBD2
V gene: TRBV6-4
CDR3 protein: CASSDWEGTQYF
CDR3 DNA: TGTGCCAGCAGTGACTGGGAGGGAACGCAGTATTTT

J gene: TRBJ2-7
clone size: -
CDR3 length: 15
D gene: TRBD2
V gene: TRBV29-1
CDR3 protein: CSVEDPAGTIYEQYF
CDR3 DNA: TGCAGCGTTGAAGATCCCGCGGGGACTATCTACGAGCAGTACTTC

J gene: TRBJ1-2
clone size: -
CDR3 length: 16
D gene: TRBD1
V gene: TRBV29-1
CDR3 protein: CSVEERGGVGPYGYTF
CDR3 DNA: TGCAGCGTTGAAGAGAGAGGGGGCGTTGGGCCCTATGGCTACACCTTC

J gene: TRBJ1-3
clone size: -
CDR3 length: 14
D gene: -
V gene: TRBV10-3
CDR3 protein: CAIHTPSSGNTIYF
CDR3 DNA: TGTGCCATTCATACACCTAGCTCTGGAAACACCATATATTTT

J gene: TRBJ2-7
clone size: -
CDR3 length: 15
D gene: -
V gene: TRBV21-1
CDR3 protein: CASSNPAGRSYEQYF
CDR3 DNA: TGTGCCAGCAGCAACCCAGCGGGCCGTTCCTACGAGCAGTACTTC

J gene: TRBJ2-1
clone size: -
CDR3 length: 12
D gene: -
V gene: TRBV7-9
CDR3 protein: CASSSSGGEQFF
CDR3 DNA: TGTGCCAGCAGCTCCTCGGGTGGTGAGCAGTTCTTC

J gene: TRBJ2-5
clone size: -
CDR3 length: 15
D gene: TRBD1
V gene: TRBV5-4
CDR3 protein: CASSWTGDFQETQYF
CDR3 DNA: TGTGCCAGCAGCTGGACAGGGGATTTCCAAGAGACCCAGTACTTC

J gene: TRBJ2-1
clone size: -
CDR3 length: 14
D gene: TRBD1
V gene: TRBV27
CDR3 protein: CASSSTGVVNEQFF
CDR3 DNA: TGTGCCAGCAGTTCAACAGGGGTGGTCAATGAGCAGTTCTTC

J gene: TRBJ2-7
clone size: -
CDR3 length: 15
D gene: TRBD1
V gene: TRBV14
CDR3 protein: CASSLSGTGSYEQYF
CDR3 DNA: TGTGCCAGCAGCTTATCCGGGACAGGGTCCTACGAGCAGTACTTC

J gene: TRBJ1-1
clone size: -
CDR3 length: 15
D gene: TRBD1
V gene: TRBV7-9
CDR3 protein: CASSSGQGRRTEAFF
CDR3 DNA: TGTGCCAGCAGCTCTGGACAGGGAAGGCGCACTGAAGCTTTCTTT

J gene: TRBJ2-3
clone size: -
CDR3 length: 16
D gene: -
V gene: TRBV9
CDR3 protein: CASSQIAETSTDTQYF
CDR3 DNA: TGTGCCAGCAGCCAAATAGCGGAAACCAGCACAGATACGCAGTATTTT

J gene: TRBJ2-5
clone size: -
CDR3 length: 16
D gene: TRBD2
V gene: TRBV9
CDR3 protein: CASSSRLAGGQETQYF
CDR3 DNA: TGTGCCAGCAGCTCCCGACTAGCGGGGGGGCAGGAGACCCAGTACTTC

J gene: TRBJ2-1
clone size: -
CDR3 length: 15
D gene: -
V gene: TRBV7-9
CDR3 protein: CASSLLQGTYNEQFF
CDR3 DNA: TGTGCCAGCAGCTTGCTCCAGGGTACCTACAATGAGCAGTTCTTC

J gene: TRBJ2-7
clone size: -
CDR3 length: 14
D gene: -
V gene: TRBV5-4
CDR3 protein: CASSVPGNAYEQYF
CDR3 DNA: TGTGCCAGCAGCGTACCCGGGAACGCCTACGAGCAGTACTTC

J gene: TRBJ2-1
clone size: -
CDR3 length: 12
D gene: -
V gene: TRBV2
CDR3 protein: CASSPGYNEQFF
CDR3 DNA: TGTGCCAGCAGTCCGGGATACAATGAGCAGTTCTTC

J gene: TRBJ2-1
clone size: -
CDR3 length: 13
D gene: -
V gene: TRBV28
CDR3 protein: CASSLTAGNEQFF
CDR3 DNA: TGTGCCAGCAGTTTAACGGCAGGGAATGAGCAGTTCTTC

J gene: TRBJ1-5
clone size: -
CDR3 length: 12
D gene: -
V gene: TRBV15
CDR3 protein: CATSAAGGPQHF
CDR3 DNA: TGTGCCACCAGCGCCGCAGGTGGGCCCCAGCATTTT

J gene: TRBJ1-1
clone size: -
CDR3 length: 16
D gene: TRBD1
V gene: TRBV11-2
CDR3 protein: CASSLDLGTGAVEAFF
CDR3 DNA: TGTGCCAGCAGCTTAGATCTAGGGACAGGGGCTGTTGAAGCTTTCTTT

J gene: TRBJ2-7
clone size: -
CDR3 length: 13
D gene: TRBD1
V gene: TRBV29-1
CDR3 protein: CSASGQGAGEQYF
CDR3 DNA: TGCAGCGCCTCGGGCCAGGGGGCAGGGGAGCAGTACTTC

J gene: TRBJ2-2
clone size: -
CDR3 length: 12
D gene: -
V gene: TRBV30
CDR3 protein: CACNRVTGELFF
CDR3 DNA: TGTGCCTGTAACAGGGTCACCGGGGAGCTGTTTTTT

J gene: TRBJ2-5
clone size: few
CDR3 length: 14
D gene: TRBD2
V gene: TRBV7-6
CDR3 protein: CASSLETSSPTQYF
CDR3 DNA: TGTGCCAGCAGCTTAGAGACTAGCTCCCCAACCCAGTACTTC

J gene: TRBJ2-2
clone size: -
CDR3 length: 17
D gene: TRBD1
V gene: TRBV19
CDR3 protein: CASTEGPGQGNTGELFF
CDR3 DNA: TGTGCCAGTACTGAAGGACCGGGACAGGGTAACACCGGGGAGCTGTTTTTT

J gene: TRBJ2-2
clone size: -
CDR3 length: 16
D gene: -
V gene: TRBV7-6
CDR3 protein: CASSYLGRANTGELFF
CDR3 DNA: TGTGCCAGCAGCTACCTCGGCCGGGCGAACACCGGGGAGCTGTTTTTT

J gene: TRBJ2-4
clone size: -
CDR3 length: 11
D gene: TRBD1
V gene: TRBV6-6
CDR3 protein: CASSFTGDQYF
CDR3 DNA: TGTGCCAGCAGTTTTACAGGGGATCAGTACTTC

J gene: TRBJ1-1
clone size: -
CDR3 length: 15
D gene: TRBD1
V gene: TRBV4-1
CDR3 protein: CASSPGQGALTEAFF
CDR3 DNA: TGCGCCAGCAGCCCTGGACAGGGGGCCCTGACTGAAGCTTTCTTT

J gene: TRBJ2-1
clone size: -
CDR3 length: 14
D gene: -
V gene: TRBV28
CDR3 protein: CASSFRQGGNEQFF
CDR3 DNA: TGTGCCAGCAGTTTTCGGCAGGGGGGCAATGAGCAGTTCTTC

J gene: TRBJ2-7
clone size: -
CDR3 length: 14
D gene: -
V gene: TRBV27
CDR3 protein: CASTQTGGSYEQYF
CDR3 DNA: TGTGCCAGCACCCAAACCGGGGGTTCCTACGAGCAGTACTTC

J gene: TRBJ2-2
clone size: -
CDR3 length: 15
D gene: TRBD2
V gene: TRBV13
CDR3 protein: CASSSLAGGLGELFF
CDR3 DNA: TGTGCCAGCAGTTCCCTAGCGGGGGGGCTCGGGGAGCTGTTTTTT

J gene: TRBJ2-5
clone size: -
CDR3 length: 15
D gene: -
V gene: TRBV7-9
CDR3 protein: CASSPGDRSQETQYF
CDR3 DNA: TGTGCCAGCAGCCCAGGAGACAGGAGCCAAGAGACCCAGTACTTC